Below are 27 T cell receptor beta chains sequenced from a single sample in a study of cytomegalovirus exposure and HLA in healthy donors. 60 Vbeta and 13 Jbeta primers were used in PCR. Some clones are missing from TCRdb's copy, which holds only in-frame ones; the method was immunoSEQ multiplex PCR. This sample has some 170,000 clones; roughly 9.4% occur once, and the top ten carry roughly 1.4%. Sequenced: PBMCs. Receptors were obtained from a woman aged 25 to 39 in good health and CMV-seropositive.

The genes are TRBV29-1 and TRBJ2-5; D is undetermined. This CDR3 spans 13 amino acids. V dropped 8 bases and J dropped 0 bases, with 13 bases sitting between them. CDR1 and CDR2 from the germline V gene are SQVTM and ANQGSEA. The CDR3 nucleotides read TGCAGCCCCTCGCCCCGGTACCAAGAGACCCAGTACTTC. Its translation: CSPSPRYQETQYF.

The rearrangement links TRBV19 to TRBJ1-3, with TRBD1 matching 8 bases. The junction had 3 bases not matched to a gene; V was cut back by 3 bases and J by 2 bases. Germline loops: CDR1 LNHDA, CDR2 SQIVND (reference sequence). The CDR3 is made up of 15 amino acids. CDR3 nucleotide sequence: TGTGCCAGTAGTATCGCCAGGGGGCCTGGAAACACCATATATTTT. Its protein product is CASSIARGPGNTIYF.

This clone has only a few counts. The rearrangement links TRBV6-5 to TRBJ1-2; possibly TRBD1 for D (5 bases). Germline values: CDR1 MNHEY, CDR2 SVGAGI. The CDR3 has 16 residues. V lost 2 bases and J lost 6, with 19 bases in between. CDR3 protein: CASSYPALRGEDGYTF. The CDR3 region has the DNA TGTGCCAGCAGTTACCCGGCACTTAGGGGTGAGGATGGCTACACCTTC.

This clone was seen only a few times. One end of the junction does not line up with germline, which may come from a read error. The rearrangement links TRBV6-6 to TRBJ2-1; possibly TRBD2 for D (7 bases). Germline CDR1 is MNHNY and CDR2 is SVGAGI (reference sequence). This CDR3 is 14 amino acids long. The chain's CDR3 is CASSYSGGRDERFF. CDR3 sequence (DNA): TGTGCCAGCAGTTACTCGGGGGGGCGGGATGAGCGGTTCTTC.

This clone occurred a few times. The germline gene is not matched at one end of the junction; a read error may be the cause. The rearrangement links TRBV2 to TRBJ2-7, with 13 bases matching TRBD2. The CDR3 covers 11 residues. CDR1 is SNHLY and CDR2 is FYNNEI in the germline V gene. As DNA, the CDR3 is TGTGCCAGCTCGACTAGCGGGAGGTGGAATTTC. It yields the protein CASSTSGRWNF.

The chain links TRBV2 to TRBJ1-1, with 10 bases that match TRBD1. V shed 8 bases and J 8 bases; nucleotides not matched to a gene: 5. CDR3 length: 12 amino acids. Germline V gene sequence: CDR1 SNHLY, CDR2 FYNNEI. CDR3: CASGGDRGEAFF. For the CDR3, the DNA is TGTGCCAGCGGTGGGGACAGGGGCGAAGCTTTCTTT.

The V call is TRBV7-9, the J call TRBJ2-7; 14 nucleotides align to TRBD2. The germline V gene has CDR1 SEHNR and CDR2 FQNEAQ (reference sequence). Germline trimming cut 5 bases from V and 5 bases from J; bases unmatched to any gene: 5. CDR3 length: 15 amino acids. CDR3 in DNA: TGTGCCAGCAGCGAGAGGACTAGCGGGAGGCACGAGCAGTACTTC. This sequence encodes CASSERTSGRHEQYF.

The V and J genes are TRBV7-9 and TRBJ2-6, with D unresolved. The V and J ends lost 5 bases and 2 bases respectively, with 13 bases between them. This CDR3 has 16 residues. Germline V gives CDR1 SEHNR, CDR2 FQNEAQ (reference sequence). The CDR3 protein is CASSKIDKAGANVLTF. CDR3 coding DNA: TGTGCCAGCAGCAAAATTGACAAGGCTGGGGCCAACGTCCTGACTTTC.

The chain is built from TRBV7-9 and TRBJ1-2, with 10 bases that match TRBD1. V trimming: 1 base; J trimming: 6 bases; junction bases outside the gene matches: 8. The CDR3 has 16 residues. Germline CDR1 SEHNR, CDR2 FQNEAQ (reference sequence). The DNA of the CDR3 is TGTGCCAGCAGCTTAGGGAGACAGGGGGCGCGGGATGGCTACACCTTC. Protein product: CASSLGRQGARDGYTF.

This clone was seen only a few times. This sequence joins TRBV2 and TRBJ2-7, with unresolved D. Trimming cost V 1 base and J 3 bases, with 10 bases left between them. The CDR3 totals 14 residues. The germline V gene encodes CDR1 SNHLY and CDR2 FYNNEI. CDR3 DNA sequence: TGTGCCAGCAGTGAAGGGTCCAGATACTACGAGCAGTACTTC. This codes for CASSEGSRYYEQYF.

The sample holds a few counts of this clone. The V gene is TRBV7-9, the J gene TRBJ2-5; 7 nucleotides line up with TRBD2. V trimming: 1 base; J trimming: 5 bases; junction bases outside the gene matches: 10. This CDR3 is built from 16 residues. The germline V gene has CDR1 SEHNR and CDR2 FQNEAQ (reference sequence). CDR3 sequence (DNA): TGTGCCAGCAGCTTAGGGCCGGCGGGAGATGGGGAGACCCAGTACTTC. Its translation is CASSLGPAGDGETQYF. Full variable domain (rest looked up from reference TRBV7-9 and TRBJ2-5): DTGVSQNPRHKITKRGQNVTFRCDPISEHNRLYWYRQTLGQGPEFLTYFQNEAQLEKSRLLSDRFSAERPKGSFSTLEIQRTEQGDSAMYLCASSLGPAGDGETQYFGPGTRLLVL.

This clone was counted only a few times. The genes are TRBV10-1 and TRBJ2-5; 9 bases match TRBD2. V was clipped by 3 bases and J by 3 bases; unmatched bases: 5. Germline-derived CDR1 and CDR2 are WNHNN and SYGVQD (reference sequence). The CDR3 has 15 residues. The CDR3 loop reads CASSEAGGPEETQYF. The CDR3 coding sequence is TGCGCCAGCAGTGAAGCGGGAGGTCCGGAAGAGACCCAGTACTTC.

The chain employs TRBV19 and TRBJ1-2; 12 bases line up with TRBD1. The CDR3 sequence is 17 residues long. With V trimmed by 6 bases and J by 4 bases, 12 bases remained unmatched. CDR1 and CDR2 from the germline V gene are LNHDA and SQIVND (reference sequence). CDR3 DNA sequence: TGTGCCAGTAGAACACCGGGACAGGGGGCGCAGGGCTATGGCTACACCTTC. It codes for CASRTPGQGAQGYGYTF.

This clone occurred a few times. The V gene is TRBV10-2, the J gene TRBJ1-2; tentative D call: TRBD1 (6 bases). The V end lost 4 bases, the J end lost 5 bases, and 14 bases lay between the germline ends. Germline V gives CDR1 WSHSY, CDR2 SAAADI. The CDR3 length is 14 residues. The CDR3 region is CASSGSRTVYGYTF. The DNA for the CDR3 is TGCGCCAGCAGTGGTTCCCGGACAGTGTATGGCTACACCTTC.

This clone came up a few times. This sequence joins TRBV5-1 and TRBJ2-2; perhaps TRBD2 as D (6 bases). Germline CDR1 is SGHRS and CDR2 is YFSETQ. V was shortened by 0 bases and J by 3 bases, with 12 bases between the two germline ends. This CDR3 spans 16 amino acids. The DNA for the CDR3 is TGCGCCAGCAGCTTGGGACCGGGAGAGGACACCGGGGAGCTGTTTTTT. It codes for CASSLGPGEDTGELFF.

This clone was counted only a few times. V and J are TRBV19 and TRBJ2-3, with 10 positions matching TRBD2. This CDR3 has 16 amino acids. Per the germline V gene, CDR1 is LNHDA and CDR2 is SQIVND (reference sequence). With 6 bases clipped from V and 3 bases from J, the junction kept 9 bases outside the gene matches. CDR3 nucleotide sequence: TGTGCCAGTAGGAGCGGGAGGGCCTCGAGGACAGATACGCAGTATTTT. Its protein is CASRSGRASRTDTQYF.

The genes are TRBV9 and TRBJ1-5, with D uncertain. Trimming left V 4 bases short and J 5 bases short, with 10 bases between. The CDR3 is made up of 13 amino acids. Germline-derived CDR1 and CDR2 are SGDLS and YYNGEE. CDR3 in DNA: TGTGCCAGCAGCTCAGGATACGATCAGCCCCAGCATTTT. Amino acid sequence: CASSSGYDQPQHF.

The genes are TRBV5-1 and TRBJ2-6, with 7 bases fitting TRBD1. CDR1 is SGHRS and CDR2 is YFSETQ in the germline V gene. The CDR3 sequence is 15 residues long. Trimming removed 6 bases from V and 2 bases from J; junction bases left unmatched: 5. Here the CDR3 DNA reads TGCGCCAGCACGGTCCAGGGGGCTGGGGCCAACGTCCTGACTTTC. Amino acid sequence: CASTVQGAGANVLTF.

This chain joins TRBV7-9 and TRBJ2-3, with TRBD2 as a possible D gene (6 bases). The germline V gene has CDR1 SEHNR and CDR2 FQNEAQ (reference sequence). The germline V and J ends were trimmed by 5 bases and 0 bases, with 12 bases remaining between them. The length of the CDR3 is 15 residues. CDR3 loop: CASSLGTLSTDTQYF. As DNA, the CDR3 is TGTGCCAGCAGCCTCGGGACTTTAAGCACAGATACGCAGTATTTT. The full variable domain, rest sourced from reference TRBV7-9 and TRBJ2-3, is DTGVSQNPRHKITKRGQNVTFRCDPISEHNRLYWYRQTLGQGPEFLTYFQNEAQLEKSRLLSDRFSAERPKGSFSTLEIQRTEQGDSAMYLCASSLGTLSTDTQYFGPGTRLTVL.

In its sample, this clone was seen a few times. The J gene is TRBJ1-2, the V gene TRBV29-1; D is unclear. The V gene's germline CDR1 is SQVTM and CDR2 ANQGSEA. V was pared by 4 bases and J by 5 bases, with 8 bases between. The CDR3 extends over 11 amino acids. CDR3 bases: TGCAGCGTTGCTGCGGAGTATGGCTACACCTTC. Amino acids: CSVAAEYGYTF.

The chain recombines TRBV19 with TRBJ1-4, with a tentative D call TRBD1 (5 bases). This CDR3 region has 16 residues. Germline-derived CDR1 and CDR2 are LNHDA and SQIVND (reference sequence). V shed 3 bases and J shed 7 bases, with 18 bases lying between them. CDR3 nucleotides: TGTGCCAGTAGTATGGGGACTGCCCAAGTCGGTGAAAAACTGTTTTTT. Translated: CASSMGTAQVGEKLFF. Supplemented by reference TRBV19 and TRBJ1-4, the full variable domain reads DGGITQSPKYLFRKEGQNVTLSCEQNLNHDAMYWYRQDPGQGLRLIYYSQIVNDFQKGDIAEGYSVSREKKESFPLTVTSAQKNPTAFYLCASSMGTAQVGEKLFFGSGTQLSVL.

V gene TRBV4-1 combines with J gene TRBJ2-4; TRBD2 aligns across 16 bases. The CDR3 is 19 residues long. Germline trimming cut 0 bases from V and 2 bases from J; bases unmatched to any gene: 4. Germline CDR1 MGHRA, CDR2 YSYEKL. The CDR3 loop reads CASSQDGTSGGGTKNIQYF. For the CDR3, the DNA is TGCGCCAGCAGCCAAGATGGGACTAGCGGGGGGGGGACCAAAAACATTCAGTACTTC.

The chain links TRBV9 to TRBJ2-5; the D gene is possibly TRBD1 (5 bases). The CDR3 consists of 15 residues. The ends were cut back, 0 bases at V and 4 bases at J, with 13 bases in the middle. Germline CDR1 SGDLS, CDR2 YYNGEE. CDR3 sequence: CASSVEGVGRETQYF. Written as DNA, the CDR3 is TGTGCCAGCAGCGTAGAAGGGGTAGGAAGAGAGACCCAGTACTTC.

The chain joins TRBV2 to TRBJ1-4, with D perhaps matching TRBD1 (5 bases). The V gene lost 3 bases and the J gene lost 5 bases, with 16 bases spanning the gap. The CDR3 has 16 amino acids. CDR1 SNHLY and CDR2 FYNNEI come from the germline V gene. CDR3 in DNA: TGTGCCAGCAGTGAGGGTACCAGGGCCCGGAATGAAAAACTGTTTTTT. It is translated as CASSEGTRARNEKLFF. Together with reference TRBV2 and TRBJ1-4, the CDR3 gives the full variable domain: EPEVTQTPSHQVTQMGQEVILRCVPISNHLYFYWYRQILGQKVEFLVSFYNNEISEKSEIFDDQFSVERPDGSNFTLKIRSTKLEDSAMYFCASSEGTRARNEKLFFGSGTQLSVL.

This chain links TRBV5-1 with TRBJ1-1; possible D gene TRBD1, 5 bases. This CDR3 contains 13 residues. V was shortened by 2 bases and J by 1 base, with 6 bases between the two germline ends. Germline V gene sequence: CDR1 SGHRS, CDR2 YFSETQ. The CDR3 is CASSFGGNTEAFF. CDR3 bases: TGCGCCAGCAGCTTCGGGGGGAACACTGAAGCTTTCTTT.

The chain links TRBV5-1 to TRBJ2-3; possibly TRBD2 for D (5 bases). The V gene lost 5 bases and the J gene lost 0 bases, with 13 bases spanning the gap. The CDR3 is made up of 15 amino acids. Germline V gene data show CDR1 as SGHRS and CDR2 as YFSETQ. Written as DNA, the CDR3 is TGCGCCAGCAGGCCGAGGGCTGTGAGCACAGATACGCAGTATTTT. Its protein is CASRPRAVSTDTQYF. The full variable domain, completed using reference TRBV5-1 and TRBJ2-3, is KAGVTQTPRYLIKTRGQQVTLSCSPISGHRSVSWYQQTPGQGLQFLFEYFSETQRNKGNFPGRFSGRQFSNSRSEMNVSTLELGDSALYLCASRPRAVSTDTQYFGPGTRLTVL.

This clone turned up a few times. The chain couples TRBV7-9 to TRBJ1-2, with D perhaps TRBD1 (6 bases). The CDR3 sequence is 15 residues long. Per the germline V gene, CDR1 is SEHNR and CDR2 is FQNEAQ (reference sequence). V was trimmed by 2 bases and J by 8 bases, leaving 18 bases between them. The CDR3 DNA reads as TGTGCCAGCAGCTTAAGTATAGGACAGCTTAAGGGCTACACCTTC. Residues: CASSLSIGQLKGYTF. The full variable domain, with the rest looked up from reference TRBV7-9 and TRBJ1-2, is DTGVSQNPRHKITKRGQNVTFRCDPISEHNRLYWYRQTLGQGPEFLTYFQNEAQLEKSRLLSDRFSAERPKGSFSTLEIQRTEQGDSAMYLCASSLSIGQLKGYTFGSGTRLTVV.